This T cell receptor (beta chain) originates from a study of shared clonotypes between healthy human individuals. Study in general: The people who gave samples were two women and a few men aged 18 to 49.

Worth noting for this clone: No antigen is known for it.

Study-level results: Clonotypes shared by all four donors outscored non-shared clonotypes in generation probability.

Every one of the donors was a Caucasian adult that lived in Nashville, Tennessee. The assay was immunoSEQ multiplex PCR, and TCRdb's table has in-frame clones only and misses some. The sample records about 1 million clones, approximately 68% being singletons. The sequence derives from a man aged 18-30 years in good health. Material: memory CD4+ T cells sorted from blood. The subset was: CD45RA-negative fraction.

CDR3 residues: CSVEVPSGRNTEAFF. CDR3 sequence (DNA): TGCAGCGTTGAAGTCCCCTCGGGTCGGAACACTGAAGCTTTCTTT. This chain uses TRBV29-1 with TRBJ1-1; D gene unclear. The CDR3 runs 15 residues. Trimming took off 1 base at V and 1 base at J, with 13 bases between the two ends. Germline V gene data show CDR1 as SQVTM and CDR2 as ANQGSEA.